This T cell receptor (beta chain) stems from a study of control samples from healthy donors and cancer patients. Assay: immunoSEQ multiplex PCR; the TCRdb copy retains only in-frame clones and omits some. Of just over 150,000 clones listed, 85% to 95% are singletons. This clone occurred once. This CDR3 is built from 14 residues. With 4 bases removed from V and 5 bases from J, the gap between germline ends came to 12 bases. CDR1 and CDR2 (germline): KGHSH, LQKENI. The receptor was isolated from a man between 50 and 59 years old in good health. The specimen was blood. The V call is TRBV18, the J call TRBJ1-5; D might be TRBD1 (6 bases). CDR3 sequence: CASSLTGGDQPQHF. CDR3 nucleotide sequence: TGTGCCAGCTCACTAACGGGGGGCGATCAGCCCCAGCATTTT.